This T cell receptor beta chain was captured in a study of blood T cell repertoires in COVID-19. On the study more broadly: The United States, Italy and Spain were the sources of the acute and convalescent COVID-19 samples. In each case, the material was cDNA or gDNA derived from T cells, B-cell-depleted T cells, or PBMCs.

The germline V gene has CDR1 SGHDT and CDR2 YYEEEE. This CDR3 spans 16 amino acids. Trimming took off 1 base at V and 6 bases at J, with 20 bases between the two ends. Original data processing: Amplification of reference gene primers was used by the study to estimate nucleated cell counts. Generated by immunoSEQ multiplex PCR, the TCRdb table keeps only in-frame clones and is missing some. The DNA was the basis for D and trimming; V, J and clone size are from that table. In the table there are about 12,000 clones, just over 85% of which are singletons. The V and J genes are TRBV5-6 and TRBJ2-7, with D perhaps matching TRBD1 (5 bases). This receptor was identified in a human donor in a cohort sampled during active COVID-19. Sequenced input: peripheral blood. The CDR3 is CASSLSYGTRVGEQYF. CDR3 nucleotides: TGTGCCAGCAGCTTGAGTTATGGTACCAGGGTTGGCGAGCAGTACTTC.